The 27 T cell receptor beta chains reported below all come from one sample, sequenced in a study of low-dose radiotherapy and immunotherapy resistance in tumors. Noted time point: after trial treatment. As for treatment: LDRT plus nivolumab, ipilimumab, low-dose cyclophosphamide and aspirin (RACIN trial). Primers targeting TRAV and TRBV primed first-strand cDNA, covering alpha and beta chains. PCR amplification of the TCRs was performed with Phusion for 20 PCR cycles, and it relied on a constant-region primer together with a V-primer adapter. MiXCR, run by TCRdb on the reads, gives a single entry per CDR3 protein. The repertoire holds roughly 95,000 distinct CDR3 sequences, with 20% to 25% as singletons. This specimen was PBMCs, taken after low-dose radiotherapy plus immunotherapy. These receptors were taken from a female donor with ovarian cancer.

This clonotype was seen many times. The rearrangement uses TRBV6-2 or TRBV6-3 and TRBJ2-2; D is perhaps TRBD1 (6 bases). The CDR3 sequence is 17 residues long. V was clipped by 5 bases and J by 0 bases, with 16 bases between them. Germline assignment: CDR1 MNHEY and CDR2 SVGEGT. CDR3 in DNA: TGTGCCAGCAGTGAACTGTATAGGACAGCGAACACCGGGGAGCTGTTTTTT. It specifies CASSELYRTANTGELFF.

This clonotype was detected ten times or more. The rearrangement joins TRBV6-2 or TRBV6-3 to TRBJ2-2; D gene ambiguous. Germline V gene data show CDR1 as MNHEY and CDR2 as SVGEGT. V was trimmed by 5 bases and J by 4 bases, leaving 5 bases between them. The CDR3 covers 12 residues. The CDR3 bases are TGTGCCAGCAGTCCCGTCACCGGGGAGCTGTTTTTT. As protein: CASSPVTGELFF.

The table lists this clonotype with many counts. The rearrangement uses TRBV20-1 and TRBJ2-3, with 11 bases identical to TRBD2. V shed 3 bases and J 11 bases; nucleotides not matched to a gene: 7. CDR1 is DFQATT, CDR2 SNEGSKA, per germline (reference sequence). CDR3 size: 13 residues. The CDR3: CSARAGLAELQYF. Here the CDR3 DNA reads TGCAGTGCTAGGGCGGGACTAGCGGAGTTGCAGTATTTT.

Many counts were recorded for this clonotype. The chain joins TRBV27 to TRBJ2-7; 9 bases are a match to TRBD1. The V segment lost 5 bases and the J segment 7 bases; nucleotides outside the gene matches: 12. The germline V gene has CDR1 MNHEY and CDR2 SMNVEV (reference sequence). The CDR3 is 15 amino acids. The CDR3 protein is CASSAGQGREREQYF. The CDR3 region has the DNA TGTGCCAGCAGTGCCGGACAGGGGAGGGAGAGAGAGCAGTACTTC.

This clonotype was seen at least ten times. The V and J genes are TRBV19 and TRBJ1-5; D is undetermined. CDR3 length equals 13 residues. V gave up 8 bases and J gave up 0 bases, with 8 bases separating them. Germline values: CDR1 LNHDA, CDR2 SQIVND (reference sequence). The CDR3 region has the DNA TGTGCCAGTGGGAAGTATAGCAATCAGCCCCAGCATTTT. It yields the protein CASGKYSNQPQHF.

This clonotype appeared many times. V gene TRBV10-2 combines with J gene TRBJ2-1, with D perhaps given as TRBD1 or TRBD2 (5 bases each). CDR1 and CDR2 (germline): WSHSY, SAAADI. This CDR3 has 14 residues. V was pared by 6 bases and J by 6 bases, with 15 bases between. CDR3 region: CASSPRGRANEQFF. DNA for the CDR3: TGCGCCAGCAGCCCTCGGGGCAGGGCCAATGAGCAGTTCTTC.

This clonotype was counted at least ten times. The chain recombines TRBV6-2 or TRBV6-3 with TRBJ1-2; 9 bases agree with TRBD1. The CDR3 is 13 residues long. Germline V gives CDR1 MNHEY, CDR2 SVGEGT. J was trimmed by 8 bases and V by 7 bases; bases with no gene match: 8. CDR3 nucleotide sequence: TGTGCCAGCACTCCGACAGGGGGAGGAGGCTACACCTTC. Translated, it gives CASTPTGGGGYTF.

Ten or more counts support this clonotype. The chain is built from TRBV18 and TRBJ1-1; D call uncertain. V was trimmed by 2 bases and J by 1 base, leaving 14 bases between them. The CDR3 loop spans 16 amino acids. CDR1 is KGHSH and CDR2 is LQKENI in the germline V gene. The CDR3 coding sequence is TGTGCCAGCTCACCAAAGGTAATCGGCCAGAACACTGAAGCTTTCTTT. The encoded protein is CASSPKVIGQNTEAFF.

This clonotype was recorded many times. This chain links TRBV29-1 with TRBJ2-1, with 8 bases that match TRBD2. The trim removed 4 bases at V and 9 bases at J, leaving 2 bases unmatched. The CDR3 extends over 11 amino acids. Germline assignment: CDR1 SQVTM and CDR2 ANQGSEA. CDR3 sequence: CSVARGVEQFF. The CDR3 coding sequence is TGCAGCGTTGCGCGGGGGGTTGAGCAGTTCTTC.

Comment on this clonotype: Possible read error: a much larger clone is one base away. This chain joins TRBV18 and TRBJ2-2; 8 bases agree with TRBD1. Germline CDR1 is KGHSH and CDR2 is LQKENI. J gave up 7 bases and V 2 bases, and 6 bases lay outside the gene matches. The CDR3 extends over 15 amino acids. The CDR3 here is CASSPRTGYIGELFF. The CDR3 DNA reads as TGTGCCAGCTCACCAAGGACAGGGTACATCGGGGAGCTGTTTTTT. Based on the CDR3 plus reference TRBV18 and TRBJ2-2, the full variable domain is NAGVMQNPRHLVRRRGQEARLRCSPMKGHSHVYWYRQLPEEGLKFMVYLQKENIIDESGMPKERFSAEFPKEGPSILRIQQVVRGDSAAYFCASSPRTGYIGELFFGEGSRLTVL.

This clonotype was observed many times. The V call is TRBV6-2 or TRBV6-3, the J call TRBJ1-1, with 9 bases matching TRBD1. The CDR3 runs to 15 residues. Trimming took 8 bases from V and 3 from J; bases not matched to a gene: 10. The V gene's germline CDR1 is MNHEY and CDR2 SVGEGT. CDR3 loop: CASGGTGLGDTEAFF. CDR3 sequence (DNA): TGTGCCAGCGGAGGGACAGGGCTTGGGGACACTGAAGCTTTCTTT.

As for this clonotype: This is likely an artifact of a read error, given a far larger clone one base away. The rearrangement uses TRBV6-5 and TRBJ2-4; 8 bases align to TRBD1. J was trimmed by 7 bases and V by 9 bases; bases with no gene match: 11. The CDR3 has 14 amino acids. The germline V gene has CDR1 MNHEY and CDR2 SVGAGI. The CDR3 DNA reads TGTGCCAGTCGGGTGACAGGGGCGGGTAACATTCAGTACTTC. Its translation: CASRVTGAGNIQYF.

Concerning this clonotype itself: This probably arose from a read error, given a far larger clone one base away. The chain recombines TRBV7-9 with TRBJ2-5, with 7 bases identical to TRBD2. Germline CDR1 is SEHNR and CDR2 is FQNEAQ (reference sequence). The CDR3 contains 17 residues. V lost 5 bases to trimming and J lost 11 bases; unmatched junction nucleotides: 23. The CDR3, as DNA: TGTGCCAGCAGCCCCGCAGGGCGGGAGAGAAGGTACAATGAGCAGTACTTC. Its translation is CASSPAGRERRYNEQYF.

This clonotype has a handful of counts. This sequence joins TRBV24-1 and TRBJ2-1; TRBD2 aligns across 14 bases. Germline lookup yields CDR1 KGHDR and CDR2 SFDVKD. Losses at the gene ends were 4 bases for V and 0 bases for J; bases not matched to a gene: 16. The CDR3 runs 22 residues. The CDR3 DNA is TGTGCCACCAGTGACCACCGCATGGGGACTAGCGGGAGAGTGTCCTCCTACAATGAGCAGTTCTTC. Residues: CATSDHRMGTSGRVSSYNEQFF.

This clonotype was observed at least ten times. V and J are TRBV6-5 and TRBJ1-5; D ambiguous. CDR1 MNHEY and CDR2 SVGAGI come from the germline V gene. The CDR3 spans 13 residues. The germline V and J ends were trimmed by 4 bases and 4 bases, with 8 bases remaining between them. The CDR3 spells CASSFGMNQPQHF. The CDR3 nucleotides read TGTGCCAGCAGTTTTGGGATGAATCAGCCCCAGCATTTT.

The genes are TRBV6-2 or TRBV6-3 and TRBJ1-6; 9 bases align to TRBD1. The V gene's germline CDR1 is MNHEY and CDR2 SVGEGT. The CDR3 totals 15 residues. V lost 4 bases and J lost 8; bases outside the gene matches: 6. CDR3 amino acids: CASSSLTGGHSPLHF. The CDR3 DNA sequence: TGTGCCAGCAGTTCCCTGACAGGGGGGCATTCACCCCTCCACTTT.

This clonotype was counted at least ten times. This sequence joins TRBV2 and TRBJ2-7; D is unclear. Trimming cost V 4 bases and J 0 bases, with 10 bases left between them. Per the germline V gene, CDR1 is SNHLY and CDR2 is FYNNEI. This CDR3 spans 14 amino acids. CDR3 nucleotide sequence: TGTGCCAGCAGTGGAAGCAGGTTCTCCTACGAGCAGTACTTC. Translating it yields CASSGSRFSYEQYF.

In regard to this clonotype: A read error likely explains this, since a far larger clone differs by one base. The genes are TRBV5-4 and TRBJ2-7, with D tentatively TRBD1 (6 bases). V was clipped by 3 bases and J by 7 bases, with 20 bases between them. Germline V lookup: CDR1 SGHNT, CDR2 YYREEE (reference sequence). This CDR3 comprises 15 residues. This chain's CDR3 is CASSSGAPSYNEQYF. In DNA form, the CDR3 reads TGTGCCAGCAGCTCAGGGGCCCCATCCTACAATGAGCAGTACTTC.

In its sample, this clonotype was seen many times. The chain has TRBV5-1 and TRBJ1-2, with 7 bases fitting TRBD1. Germline lookup yields CDR1 SGHRS and CDR2 YFSETQ. The V segment lost 3 bases and the J segment 9 bases; nucleotides outside the gene matches: 8. The CDR3 has 13 amino acids. This CDR3 is CASSSKQGLSYTF. For the CDR3, the DNA is TGCGCCAGCAGCTCGAAACAGGGGTTGAGCTACACCTTC.

This clonotype appeared many times. V and J are TRBV4-3 and TRBJ2-1; D is undetermined. V lost 4 bases and J 6 bases, leaving 10 bases between the germline ends. The CDR3 runs to 13 residues. Germline V gene sequence: CDR1 LGHNA, CDR2 YSLEER. In DNA form, the CDR3 reads TGCGCCAGCAGCCCCCGTGTCCCCAATGAGCAGTTCTTC. This codes for CASSPRVPNEQFF.

The chain uses TRBV12-3 or TRBV12-4 and TRBJ2-5; 7 nucleotides line up with TRBD1. Germline trimming cut 6 bases from V and 5 bases from J; bases unmatched to any gene: 6. The CDR3 has 13 amino acids. The CDR3 region is CASSQTGMETQYF. The CDR3, as DNA: TGTGCCAGCAGCCAGACAGGGATGGAGACCCAGTACTTC.

This clonotype was observed many times. The gene calls are TRBV23-1 and TRBJ2-5, with D hard to call. TRBV23-1 is annotated as an ORF whose role is uncertain. The CDR3 contains 14 residues. V was shortened by 4 bases and J by 1 base, with 10 bases between the two germline ends. CDR3 in DNA: TGCGCCAGCAGTCTGCCGGGCCCCCAAGAGACCCAGTACTTC. It codes for CASSLPGPQETQYF.

This clonotype was recorded many times. CDR3 coding DNA: TGTGCCAGCAGCTTACGAGCCCGGTTCGGGGTCATGAACACTGAAGCTTTCTTT. Amino acid sequence: CASSLRARFGVMNTEAFF. J is TRBJ1-1 and V is TRBV7-8; no clear D gene. Germline CDR1 SGHVS, CDR2 FQNEAQ. Trimming removed 2 bases from V and 0 bases from J, with 19 bases in between. The CDR3 runs to 18 residues.

This clonotype appeared many times. The V call is TRBV29-1, the J call TRBJ1-5; a weak D match, TRBD1 (5 bases). Germline CDR1 reads SQVTM; CDR2 reads ANQGSEA. The length of the CDR3 is 14 residues. V dropped 6 bases and J dropped 1 base, with 13 bases sitting between them. Written as DNA, the CDR3 is TGCAGCGTGGTCATTGGGGGGAGCAATCAGCCCCAGCATTTT. Translated, it gives CSVVIGGSNQPQHF.

The V and J genes are TRBV20-1 and TRBJ2-1; D tentatively fits TRBD1 or TRBD2 (6 bases each). Germline-derived CDR1 and CDR2 are DFQATT and SNEGSKA (reference sequence). V was trimmed by 6 bases and J by 5 bases, leaving 17 bases between them. The CDR3 is 14 amino acids. CDR3 protein: CSAPQRGLNNEQFF. The CDR3 nucleotides read TGCAGTGCACCTCAACGGGGGCTCAACAATGAGCAGTTCTTC.

This sequence joins TRBV28 and TRBJ1-5, with 8 nucleotides matching TRBD1. The V segment lost 6 bases and the J segment 2 bases; nucleotides outside the gene matches: 6. CDR3 length: 15 amino acids. Germline-derived CDR1 and CDR2 are MDHEN and SYDVKM. CDR3 nucleotides: TGTGCCAGCAGCAGATCGGGACAGGGCAATCAGCCCCAGCATTTT. Translation: CASSRSGQGNQPQHF.

This rearrangement joins TRBV29-1 to TRBJ2-3; D gene unclear. V was pared by 3 bases and J by 3 bases, with 4 bases between. Germline CDR1 reads SQVTM; CDR2 reads ANQGSEA. The CDR3 contains 11 residues. CDR3 DNA: TGCAGCGTTGAGGGGACAGATACGCAGTATTTT. Its translation is CSVEGTDTQYF.